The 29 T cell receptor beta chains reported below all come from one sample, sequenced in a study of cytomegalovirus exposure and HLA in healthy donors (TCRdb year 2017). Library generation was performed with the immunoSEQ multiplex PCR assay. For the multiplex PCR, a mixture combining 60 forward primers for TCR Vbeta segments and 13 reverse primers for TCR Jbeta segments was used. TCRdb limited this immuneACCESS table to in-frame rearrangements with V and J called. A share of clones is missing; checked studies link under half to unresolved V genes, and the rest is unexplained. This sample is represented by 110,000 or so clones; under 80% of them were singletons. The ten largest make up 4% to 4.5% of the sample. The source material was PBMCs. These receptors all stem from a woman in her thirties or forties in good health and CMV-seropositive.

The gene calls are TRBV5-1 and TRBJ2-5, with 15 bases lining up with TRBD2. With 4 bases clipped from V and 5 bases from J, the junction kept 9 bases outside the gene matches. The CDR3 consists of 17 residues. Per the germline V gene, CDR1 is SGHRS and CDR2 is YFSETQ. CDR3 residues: CASSLARTSGGAETQYF. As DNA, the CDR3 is TGCGCCAGCAGCCTAGCAAGGACTAGCGGGGGGGCTGAGACCCAGTACTTC.

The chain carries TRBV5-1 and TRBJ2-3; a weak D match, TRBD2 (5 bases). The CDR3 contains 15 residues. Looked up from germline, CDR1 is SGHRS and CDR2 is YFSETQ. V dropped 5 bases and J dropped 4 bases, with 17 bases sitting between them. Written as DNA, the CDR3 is TGCGCCAGCAGTAGAAACTCGGGGTTGGCAGATACGCAGTATTTT. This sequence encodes CASSRNSGLADTQYF.

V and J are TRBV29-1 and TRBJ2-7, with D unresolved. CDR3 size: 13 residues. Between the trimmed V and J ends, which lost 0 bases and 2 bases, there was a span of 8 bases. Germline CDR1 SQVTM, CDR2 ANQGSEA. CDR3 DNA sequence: TGCAGCGTTGAAGATGGCCAGGCCTACGAGCAGTACTTC. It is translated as CSVEDGQAYEQYF.

CDR3 in amino acids: CASSQDGGQGARNSPLHF. In nucleotides, the CDR3 is TGCGCCAGCAGCCAAGACGGGGGACAGGGGGCGCGGAATTCACCCCTCCACTTT. This chain uses TRBV4-3 with TRBJ1-6; 12 positions agree with TRBD1. V lost 0 bases, J lost 7 bases, and 7 bases stayed unmatched. Germline V CDR1 and CDR2: LGHNA, YSLEER. The CDR3 is 18 residues long.

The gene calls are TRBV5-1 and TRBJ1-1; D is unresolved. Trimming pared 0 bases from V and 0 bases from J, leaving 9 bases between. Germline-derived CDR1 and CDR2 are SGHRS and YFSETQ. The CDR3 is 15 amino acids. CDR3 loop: CASSLASFVNTEAFF. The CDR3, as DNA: TGCGCCAGCAGCTTGGCCAGTTTTGTGAACACTGAAGCTTTCTTT.

The DNA of the CDR3 is TGTGCCAGCAGGGGCTACAGACTAAGTCAAGAGACCCAGTACTTC. As protein: CASRGYRLSQETQYF. V is TRBV6-1 and J is TRBJ2-5; D possibly corresponds to TRBD2 (5 bases). Trimming stripped 6 bases from V and 2 bases from J, with 16 bases between. Germline V gene lookup returns CDR1 MNHNS and CDR2 SASEGT. The CDR3 length is 15 residues.

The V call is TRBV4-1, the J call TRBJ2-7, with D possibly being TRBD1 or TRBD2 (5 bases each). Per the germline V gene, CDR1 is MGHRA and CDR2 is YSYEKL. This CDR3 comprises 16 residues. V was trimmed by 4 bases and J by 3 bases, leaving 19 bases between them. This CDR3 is CASSREGLGGYYEQYF. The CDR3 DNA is TGCGCCAGCAGCCGAGAGGGGCTAGGCGGCTACTACGAGCAGTACTTC.

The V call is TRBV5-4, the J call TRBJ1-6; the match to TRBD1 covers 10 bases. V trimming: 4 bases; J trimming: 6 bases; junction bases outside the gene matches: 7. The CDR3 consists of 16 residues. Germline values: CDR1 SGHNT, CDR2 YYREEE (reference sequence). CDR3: CASSTWDRGANSPLHF. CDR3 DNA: TGTGCCAGCAGCACATGGGACAGGGGAGCTAATTCACCCCTCCACTTT.

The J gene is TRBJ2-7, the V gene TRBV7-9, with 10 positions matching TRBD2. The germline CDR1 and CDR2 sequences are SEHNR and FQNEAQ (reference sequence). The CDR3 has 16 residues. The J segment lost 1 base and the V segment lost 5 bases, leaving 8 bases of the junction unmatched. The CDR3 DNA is TGTGCCAGCAGCGCATCCGGGACTAGCGTTTCCTACGAGCAGTACTTC. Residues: CASSASGTSVSYEQYF. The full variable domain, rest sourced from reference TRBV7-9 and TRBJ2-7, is DTGVSQNPRHKITKRGQNVTFRCDPISEHNRLYWYRQTLGQGPEFLTYFQNEAQLEKSRLLSDRFSAERPKGSFSTLEIQRTEQGDSAMYLCASSASGTSVSYEQYFGPGTRLTVT.

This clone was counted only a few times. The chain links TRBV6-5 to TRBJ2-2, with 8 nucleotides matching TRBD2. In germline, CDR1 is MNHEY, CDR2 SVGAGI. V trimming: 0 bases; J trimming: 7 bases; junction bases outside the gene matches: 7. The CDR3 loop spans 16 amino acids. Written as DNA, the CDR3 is TGTGCCAGCAGTTACTCACCGGGACTAGGGGTCGGGGAGCTGTTTTTT. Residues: CASSYSPGLGVGELFF.

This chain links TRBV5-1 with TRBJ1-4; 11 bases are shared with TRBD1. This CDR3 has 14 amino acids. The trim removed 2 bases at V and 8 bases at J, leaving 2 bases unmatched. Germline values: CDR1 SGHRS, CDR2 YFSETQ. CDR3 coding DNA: TGCGCCAGCAGCTTCGGGACAGGGGGGGAAAAACTGTTTTTT. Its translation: CASSFGTGGEKLFF.

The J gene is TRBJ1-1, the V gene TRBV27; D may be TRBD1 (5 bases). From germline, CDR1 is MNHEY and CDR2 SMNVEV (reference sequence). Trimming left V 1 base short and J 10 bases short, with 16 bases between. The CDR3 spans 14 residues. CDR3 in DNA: TGTGCCAGCAGTTTATTAGTCCCAGGGAGGGGAGCTTTCTTT. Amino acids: CASSLLVPGRGAFF.

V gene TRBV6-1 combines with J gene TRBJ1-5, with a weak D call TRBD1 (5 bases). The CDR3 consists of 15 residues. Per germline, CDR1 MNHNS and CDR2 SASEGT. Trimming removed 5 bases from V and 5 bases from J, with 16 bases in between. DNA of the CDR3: TGTGCCAGCAGTCTAAACCCAGGGTCCGATCAGCCCCAGCATTTT. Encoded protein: CASSLNPGSDQPQHF.

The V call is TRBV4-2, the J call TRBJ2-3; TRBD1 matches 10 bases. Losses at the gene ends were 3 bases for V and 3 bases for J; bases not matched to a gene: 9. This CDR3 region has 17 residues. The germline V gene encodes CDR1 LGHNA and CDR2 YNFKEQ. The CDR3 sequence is CASSHRGDRGITDTQYF. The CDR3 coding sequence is TGTGCCAGCAGCCATAGAGGGGACAGGGGAATAACAGATACGCAGTATTTT.

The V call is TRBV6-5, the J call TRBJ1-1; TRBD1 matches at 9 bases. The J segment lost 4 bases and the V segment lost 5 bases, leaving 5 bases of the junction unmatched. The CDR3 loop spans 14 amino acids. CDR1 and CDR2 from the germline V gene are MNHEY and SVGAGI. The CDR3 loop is CASSKDRGGTEAFF. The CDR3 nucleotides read TGTGCCAGCAGTAAAGACAGGGGGGGCACTGAAGCTTTCTTT.

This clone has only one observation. The CDR3 DNA reads as TGTGCCTGGAGCCGAGCCATGAACACTGAAGCTTTCTTT. Translating it yields CAWSRAMNTEAFF. The chain links TRBV30 to TRBJ1-1; D not resolved. Germline assignment: CDR1 GTSNPN and CDR2 SVGIG (reference sequence). Trimming took off 3 bases at V and 0 bases at J, with 8 bases between the two ends. The CDR3 sequence is 13 residues long.

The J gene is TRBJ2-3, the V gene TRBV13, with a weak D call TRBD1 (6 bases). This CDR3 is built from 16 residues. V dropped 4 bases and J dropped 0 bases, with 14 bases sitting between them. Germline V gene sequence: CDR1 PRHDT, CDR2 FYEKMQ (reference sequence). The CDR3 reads CASSSRTEQSTDTQYF. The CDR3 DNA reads TGTGCCAGCAGCTCGAGGACAGAGCAGAGCACAGATACGCAGTATTTT. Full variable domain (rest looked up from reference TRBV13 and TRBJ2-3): AAGVIQSPRHLIKEKRETATLKCYPIPRHDTVYWYQQGPGQDPQFLISFYEKMQSDKGSIPDRFSAQQFSDYHSELNMSSLELGDSALYFCASSSRTEQSTDTQYFGPGTRLTVL.

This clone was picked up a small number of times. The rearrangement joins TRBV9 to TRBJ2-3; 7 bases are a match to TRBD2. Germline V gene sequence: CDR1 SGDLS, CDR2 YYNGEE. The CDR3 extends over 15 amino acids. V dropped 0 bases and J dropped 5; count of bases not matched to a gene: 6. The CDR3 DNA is TGTGCCAGCAGCGTAGAGGGGAGGGGCAGAGATACGCAGTATTTT. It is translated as CASSVEGRGRDTQYF.

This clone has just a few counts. The CDR3 protein is CASSYWGRNQPQHF. For the CDR3, the DNA is TGTGCCAGCAGTTATTGGGGCAGGAATCAGCCCCAGCATTTT. The genes are TRBV6-6 and TRBJ1-5; D possibly corresponds to TRBD1 (5 bases). This CDR3 is built from 14 residues. Per the germline V gene, CDR1 is MNHNY and CDR2 is SVGAGI (reference sequence). V was trimmed by 3 bases and J by 4 bases, leaving 10 bases between them.

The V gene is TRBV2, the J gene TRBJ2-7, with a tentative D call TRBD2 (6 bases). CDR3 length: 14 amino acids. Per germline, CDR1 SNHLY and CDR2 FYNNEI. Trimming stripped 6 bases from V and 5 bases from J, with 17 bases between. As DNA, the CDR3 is TGTGCCAGCAGGGGTCGCGGGACGTTCCACGAGCAGTACTTC. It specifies CASRGRGTFHEQYF.

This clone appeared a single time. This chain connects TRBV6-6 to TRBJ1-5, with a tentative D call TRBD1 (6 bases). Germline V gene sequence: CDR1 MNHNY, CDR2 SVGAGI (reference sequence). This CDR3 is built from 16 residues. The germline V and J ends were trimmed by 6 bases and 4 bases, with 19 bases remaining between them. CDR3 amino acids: CASRPGVGGHNQPQHF. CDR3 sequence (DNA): TGTGCCAGCAGGCCCGGCGTTGGGGGCCATAATCAGCCCCAGCATTTT.

The CDR3 region has the DNA TGTGCCTGGGGACAGTCCTACGAGCAGTACTTC. It codes for CAWGQSYEQYF. The chain is built from TRBV30 and TRBJ2-5; D possibly corresponds to TRBD1 (6 bases). The closer fit of TRBJ2-7 to the DNA end suggests the J call may be wrong. The germline gives CDR1 GTSNPN, CDR2 SVGIG (reference sequence). This CDR3 is built from 11 residues.

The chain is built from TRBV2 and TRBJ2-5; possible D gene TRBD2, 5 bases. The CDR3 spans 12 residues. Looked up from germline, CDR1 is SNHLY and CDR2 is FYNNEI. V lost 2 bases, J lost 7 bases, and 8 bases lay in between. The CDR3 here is CASSEREGTQYF. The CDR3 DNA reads TGTGCCAGCAGTGAACGGGAAGGGACCCAGTACTTC. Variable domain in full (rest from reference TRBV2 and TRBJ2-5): EPEVTQTPSHQVTQMGQEVILRCVPISNHLYFYWYRQILGQKVEFLVSFYNNEISEKSEIFDDQFSVERPDGSNFTLKIRSTKLEDSAMYFCASSEREGTQYFGPGTRLLVL.

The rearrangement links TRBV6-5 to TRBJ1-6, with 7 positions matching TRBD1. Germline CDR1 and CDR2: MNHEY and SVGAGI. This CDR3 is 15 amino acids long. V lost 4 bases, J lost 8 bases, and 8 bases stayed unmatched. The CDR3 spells CASSLQGTEYSPLHF. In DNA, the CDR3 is TGTGCCAGCAGTTTACAGGGGACGGAATATTCACCCCTCCACTTT.

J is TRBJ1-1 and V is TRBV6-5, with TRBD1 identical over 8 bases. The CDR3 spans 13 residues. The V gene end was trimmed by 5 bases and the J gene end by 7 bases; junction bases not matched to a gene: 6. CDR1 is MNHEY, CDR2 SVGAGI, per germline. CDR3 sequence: CASSLRTGIEAFF. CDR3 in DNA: TGTGCCAGCAGTCTCCGGACAGGGATTGAAGCTTTCTTT.

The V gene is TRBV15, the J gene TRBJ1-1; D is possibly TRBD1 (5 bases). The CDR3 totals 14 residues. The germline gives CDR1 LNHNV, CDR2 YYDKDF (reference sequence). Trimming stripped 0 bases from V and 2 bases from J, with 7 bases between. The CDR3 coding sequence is TGTGCCACCAGCAGAGACAGGGATAACACTGAAGCTTTCTTT. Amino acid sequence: CATSRDRDNTEAFF.

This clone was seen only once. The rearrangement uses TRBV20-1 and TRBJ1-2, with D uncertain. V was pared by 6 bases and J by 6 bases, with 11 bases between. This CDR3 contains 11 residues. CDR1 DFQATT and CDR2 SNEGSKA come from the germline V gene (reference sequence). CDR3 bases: TGCAGTGCGCCCAGGTACGATGGCTACACCTTC. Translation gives CSAPRYDGYTF.

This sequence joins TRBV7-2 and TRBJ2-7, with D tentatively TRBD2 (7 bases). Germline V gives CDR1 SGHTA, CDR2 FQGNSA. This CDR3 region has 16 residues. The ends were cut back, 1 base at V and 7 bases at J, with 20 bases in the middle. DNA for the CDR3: TGTGCCAGCAGCTTAGAAGGGGGGACTACCCCTAGGGAGCAGTACTTC. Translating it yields CASSLEGGTTPREQYF.

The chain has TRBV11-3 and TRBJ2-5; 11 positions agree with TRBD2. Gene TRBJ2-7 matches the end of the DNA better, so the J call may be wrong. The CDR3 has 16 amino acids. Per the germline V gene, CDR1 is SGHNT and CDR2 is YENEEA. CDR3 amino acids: CASSSGLADKSYEQYF. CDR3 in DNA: TGTGCCAGCAGCTCGGGACTAGCGGATAAGTCCTACGAGCAGTACTTC.